This TCR beta chain was found in a study of OX40 agonist ivuxolimab in advanced cancers. The CDR3 is 13 amino acids. From germline, CDR1 is SGDLS and CDR2 YYNGEE. V lost 0 bases and J 5 bases, leaving 5 bases between the germline ends. Study results and caveats: The 0.1-3.0 mg/kg partial responders had among the lowest clonal expansion. At doses 0.1 to 3.0 mg/kg, CD4+ and CD8+ clones expanded.

Clones were sequenced by immunoSEQ multiplex PCR, and TCRdb holds only the in-frame ones, with some missing. The data hold approximately 91,000 clones, with roughly 85% observed a single time. Comments on this clone: Its antigen is undetermined.

The chain links TRBV9 to TRBJ1-4, with unresolved D. The TCR sequence derives from an adult with an advanced solid tumor such as melanoma, head and neck, liver or kidney cancer. The source was CD4+ or CD8+ T cells sorted from blood, collected in a trial of the OX40 agonist ivuxolimab. The CDR3 DNA is TGTGCCAGCAGCGTAGAGATCAATGAAAAACTGTTTTTT. Translation gives CASSVEINEKLFF.